The next 5 T cell receptor beta chains were all read from a single sample in a study of radiation and T cells in renal cell carcinoma. Sequencing used immunoSEQ multiplex PCR; TCRdb keeps in-frame clones, though not all of them. This sample carries more than 100,000 clones, roughly 91% of them seen once, and the ten largest clones take 5.8%. Indicated time point: blood 2 weeks post-SBRT. Treatment described: 15 Gy SBRT to primary tumor, nephrectomy 4 weeks later. The source was blood, collected from a patient whose treatment included radiotherapy and nephrectomy. The receptors come from a woman in her 70s with renal cell carcinoma.

The chain has TRBV19 and TRBJ2-2, with TRBD2 as a possible D gene (6 bases). Per germline, CDR1 LNHDA and CDR2 SQIVND (reference sequence). This CDR3 is built from 16 residues. Trimming pared 0 bases from V and 7 bases from J, leaving 15 bases between. Here the CDR3 DNA reads TGTGCCAGTAGTATAGAGCCTCGGAGGGCTGGCGGGGAGCTGTTTTTT. Its translation: CASSIEPRRAGGELFF.

The chain employs TRBV19 and TRBJ1-6; TRBD1 might be the D (5 bases). This CDR3 comprises 17 residues. Germline lookup yields CDR1 LNHDA and CDR2 SQIVND (reference sequence). Trimming removed 4 bases at V and 10 bases at J, with 23 bases between. The CDR3 spells CASSTGLIQMGNSPLHF. CDR3 sequence (DNA): TGTGCCAGTAGTACGGGACTAATCCAAATGGGCAACTCACCCCTCCACTTT.

This chain connects TRBV19 to TRBJ2-1; the D gene is possibly TRBD2 (6 bases). This CDR3 spans 15 amino acids. V lost 3 bases and J lost 5, with 14 bases in between. Looked up from germline, CDR1 is LNHDA and CDR2 is SQIVND (reference sequence). As DNA, the CDR3 is TGTGCCAGTAGTATCCGGGTAGGAGGGAACAATGAGCAGTTCTTC. Amino acids: CASSIRVGGNNEQFF. Complete variable domain (other parts from reference TRBV19 and TRBJ2-1): DGGITQSPKYLFRKEGQNVTLSCEQNLNHDAMYWYRQDPGQGLRLIYYSQIVNDFQKGDIAEGYSVSREKKESFPLTVTSAQKNPTAFYLCASSIRVGGNNEQFFGPGTRLTVL.

This clone was found once. This sequence joins TRBV5-4 and TRBJ2-5; either TRBD1 or TRBD2 may fit D (5 bases each). Trimming took 4 bases from V and 7 from J, leaving 14 bases between them. The CDR3 spans 13 residues. Germline V gene data show CDR1 as SGHNT and CDR2 as YYREEE (reference sequence). This chain's CDR3 is CASSGTAQGTQYF. CDR3 bases: TGTGCCAGCAGCGGGACCGCCCAGGGGACCCAGTACTTC.

The V gene is TRBV7-6, the J gene TRBJ2-1; tentative D call: TRBD2 (7 bases). The ends were cut back, 5 bases at V and 0 bases at J, with 17 bases in the middle. The CDR3 loop spans 17 amino acids. Germline V gives CDR1 SGHVS, CDR2 FNYEAQ. CDR3 amino acids: CASSRPRGGSSYNEQFF. In DNA, the CDR3 is TGTGCCAGCAGCCGCCCGAGGGGGGGAAGCTCCTACAATGAGCAGTTCTTC.